This TCR beta chain was observed in a study of T-cell memory formation after mild COVID-19. Study findings and constraints: Unconfirmed was the SARS-CoV-2 specificity of second-wave clones that peaked on day 37.

TCRdb passed the 5' RACE reads through MiXCR, listing each CDR3 protein once. The data hold more than 70,000 distinct CDR3 sequences, with approximately 15% observed a single time. This CDR3 is 16 amino acids long. The germline V and J ends were trimmed by 0 bases and 1 base, with 13 bases remaining between them. Germline V gene sequence: CDR1 LNHNV, CDR2 YYDKDF (reference sequence). Sample share makes this clonotype medium-sized. Antigen unknown. This chain joins TRBV15 and TRBJ2-7; D perhaps matches TRBD2 (5 bases). This clonotype originated in an adult woman who had mild COVID-19 (a few samples of this study predate the infection). Cell type and time point are not known. Sequenced: PBMCs or a T cell subset sorted from them (not recorded which). The CDR3 bases are TGTGCCACCAGCAGAGAAGGCACTAGAACTTCCTACGAGCAGTACTTC. This codes for CATSREGTRTSYEQYF.